This T cell receptor beta chain originates from a study of vaccination effects on CD4 cells after COVID-19. For the study at large: Samples that were drawn after vaccination came a median of 72 days after the second dose.

Sequencing was preceded by expansion of antigen-specific CD4+ T cells with viral peptide pools in the ViraFEST assay. After less than twelve days in culture, the CD4+ T cells were isolated. Each participant was given two doses of one vaccine (BNT162b2 or mRNA-1273). Study conclusions and caveats: Marked clonal contraction of both clone types appeared late after vaccination. Within healthy vaccinees, only 1 of 255 vaccine-induced clones displayed cross-reactivity with common cold coronaviruses.

A word on this clone: Its antigen remains unknown.

The germline V gene has CDR1 LGHDT and CDR2 YNNKEL (reference sequence). This CDR3 spans 15 amino acids. J was trimmed by 0 bases and V by 6 bases; bases with no gene match: 2. Only in-frame clones appear in the TCRdb table, and some are missing; sequencing was by immunoSEQ multiplex PCR. Of over 25,000 clones in the sample, roughly four fifths were seen once. The sample in question was CD4+ T cells from PBMCs cultured with HCoV-NL63 spike peptides, obtained after COVID-19 vaccination. This receptor was obtained from a human donor who received a COVID-19 vaccine. Some clones in this sample may be carry-over from other donors' samples. This chain links TRBV3-1 (or the pseudogene TRBV3-2) with TRBJ2-1; 10 positions match TRBD2. CDR3 sequence: CASRGLANSYNEQFF. The CDR3 DNA sequence: TGTGCCAGCAGGGGACTAGCGAACTCCTACAATGAGCAGTTCTTC.